This TCR beta chain was obtained from a study of metastatic and nonmetastatic thyroid tumors. Across the whole study: For malignant and benign thyroid patients, tumor or nodule tissue and blood were the sources whose repertoires were compared. Study outcomes and limitations: It was reportedly found that TCR beta diversity was significantly higher in malignant thyroid tumors than in benign nodules, a difference seen in both blood and tumor samples.

TCRdb called clones again from the PCR reads with MiXCR. This table has about 50,000 clones, roughly 4% appearing once. With 5 bases removed from V and 0 bases from J, the gap between germline ends came to 15 bases. Germline V gives CDR1 SGHRS, CDR2 YFSETQ. This CDR3 has 15 amino acids. This clone was picked up many times. The antigen remains unidentified. All patients were treatment-naive before thyroid surgery. J is TRBJ2-7 and V is TRBV5-1; the D is unclear. This clonotype was obtained from a female donor with papillary thyroid cancer or a benign thyroid nodule (not recorded which). Some clones in this sample may be carry-over from other donors' samples. The material sequenced was blood. The CDR3 region has the DNA TGCGCCAGCAGGAACCTTTTCGACCCCTCCTACGAGCAGTACTTC. Translation: CASRNLFDPSYEQYF.